The 25 T cell receptor beta chains given below trace back to one sample, sequenced in a study of cytomegalovirus exposure and HLA in healthy donors. PCR primers comprised 60 Vbeta and 13 Jbeta primers. Assay: immunoSEQ multiplex PCR; the TCRdb copy retains only in-frame clones and omits some. The profile shows approximately 100,000 clones, 70% to 80% of them singletons. The source material was PBMCs. Receptor source: a woman younger than 35 in good health and CMV-seropositive.

The gene calls are TRBV25-1 and TRBJ2-7; TRBD2 is a possible D gene (5 bases). The CDR3 has 13 amino acids. V lost 5 bases and J lost 0, with 8 bases in between. Germline CDR1 reads MGHDK; CDR2 reads SYGVNS. In nucleotides, the CDR3 is TGTGCCAGCAGTCCGGGAAGCTCCTACGAGCAGTACTTC. Encoded protein: CASSPGSSYEQYF.

The chain couples TRBV6-4 to TRBJ1-6; D is uncertain. CDR1 and CDR2 from the germline V gene are MRHNA and SNTAGT. The CDR3 contains 14 residues. V lost 4 bases and J 5 bases, leaving 9 bases between the germline ends. This chain's CDR3 is CASSGAAHNSPLHF. CDR3 nucleotide sequence: TGTGCCAGCAGTGGGGCAGCCCATAATTCACCCCTCCACTTT.

The chain recombines TRBV7-9 with TRBJ1-4; a possible D gene is TRBD1 (5 bases). This CDR3 comprises 14 residues. Between the trimmed V and J ends, which lost 2 bases and 7 bases, there was a span of 11 bases. CDR1 is SEHNR and CDR2 is FQNEAQ in the germline V gene (reference sequence). CDR3 coding DNA: TGTGCCAGCAGCTTAACTCAGGGAAGTGAAAAACTGTTTTTT. The encoded protein is CASSLTQGSEKLFF.

V usage is TRBV5-4 and J usage is TRBJ2-7, with D unresolved. The CDR3 sequence is 14 residues long. V lost 2 bases, J lost 2 bases, and 11 bases lay in between. CDR1 is SGHNT and CDR2 is YYREEE in the germline V gene (reference sequence). The CDR3 nucleotides are TGTGCCAGCAGCTTCGGCCTAGACCCCTACGAGCAGTACTTC. Protein product: CASSFGLDPYEQYF.

The gene calls are TRBV9 and TRBJ2-7; D may be TRBD2 (6 bases). This CDR3 contains 14 residues. V lost 4 bases and J lost 3, with 14 bases in between. Germline V gene sequence: CDR1 SGDLS, CDR2 YYNGEE. CDR3: CASSPTGGLYEQYF. The CDR3 DNA reads as TGTGCCAGCAGCCCCACCGGAGGGCTCTACGAGCAGTACTTC.

The rearrangement uses TRBV9 and TRBJ2-5; TRBD1 matches 8 bases. CDR3 length: 16 amino acids. Trimming cost V 3 bases and J 2 bases; bases outside gene matches: 9. The germline V gene has CDR1 SGDLS and CDR2 YYNGEE. CDR3 sequence reads: CASSAGQGGRQETQYF. The DNA of the CDR3 is TGTGCCAGCAGCGCCGGACAGGGAGGCCGGCAAGAGACCCAGTACTTC.

This clone was seen only a few times. This chain uses TRBV12-5 with TRBJ2-1, with TRBD2 matching 7 bases. The germline gives CDR1 LGHNT, CDR2 FRNRAP. The CDR3 contains 18 residues. The trim removed 3 bases at V and 4 bases at J, leaving 15 bases unmatched. DNA of the CDR3: TGTGCTAGTGGTTTCCCCCTATCGGCTAGCGGAGTTTACAATGAGCAGTTCTTC. It translates to CASGFPLSASGVYNEQFF.

This clone has more than one count but fewer than ten. The rearrangement uses TRBV2 and TRBJ2-1; 12 nucleotides match TRBD2. Germline V CDR1 and CDR2: SNHLY, FYNNEI. This CDR3 has 16 amino acids. With V trimmed by 3 bases and J by 3 bases, 3 bases remained unmatched. CDR3 in DNA: TGTGCCAGCAGTGAGCGGGGACTAGCGGGCTACAATGAGCAGTTCTTC. It codes for CASSERGLAGYNEQFF.

The chain employs TRBV28 and TRBJ2-7; D remains unclear. V dropped 3 bases and J dropped 3 bases, with 9 bases sitting between them. Germline CDR1 reads MDHEN; CDR2 reads SYDVKM. This CDR3 contains 13 residues. The CDR3 here is CASSLGYVYEQYF. DNA of the CDR3: TGTGCCAGCAGTTTGGGCTACGTCTACGAGCAGTACTTC.

This chain uses TRBV4-2 with TRBJ1-4; 8 bases align to TRBD1. The trim removed 3 bases at V and 8 bases at J, leaving 5 bases unmatched. Germline CDR1 is LGHNA and CDR2 is YNFKEQ. The CDR3 length is 14 residues. The CDR3 loop reads CASSQWTGSEKLFF. In DNA form, the CDR3 reads TGTGCCAGCAGCCAGTGGACAGGGAGCGAAAAACTGTTTTTT.

This chain connects TRBV5-1 to TRBJ2-7; the match to TRBD2 covers 10 bases. The CDR3 runs to 16 residues. Per the germline V gene, CDR1 is SGHRS and CDR2 is YFSETQ. With 0 bases clipped from V and 6 bases from J, the junction kept 9 bases outside the gene matches. As DNA, the CDR3 is TGCGCCAGCAGCTTGGGGGTAGCGGGAGGACTAGGCGAGCAGTACTTC. Its translation: CASSLGVAGGLGEQYF.

The CDR3 spells CASSWTSGGGGGELFF. The CDR3 nucleotides are TGTGCCAGCAGTTGGACTAGCGGAGGGGGTGGCGGGGAGCTGTTTTTT. J is TRBJ2-2 and V is TRBV28; TRBD2 aligns across 10 bases. The length of the CDR3 is 16 residues. V shed 4 bases, J shed 7 bases, and the junction held 9 bases outside the gene matches. Germline loops: CDR1 MDHEN, CDR2 SYDVKM.

V and J are TRBV10-3 and TRBJ2-1, with D possibly being TRBD1 (6 bases). V dropped 3 bases and J dropped 6 bases, with 9 bases sitting between them. Germline-derived CDR1 and CDR2 are ENHRY and SYGVKD. There are 13 residues in the CDR3. Here the CDR3 reads CAISDRGGNEQFF. For the CDR3, the DNA is TGTGCCATCAGTGACAGGGGCGGCAATGAGCAGTTCTTC.

This clone was found once. V usage is TRBV25-1 and J usage is TRBJ2-7; 10 nucleotides match TRBD1. Germline CDR1 reads MGHDK; CDR2 reads SYGVNS. CDR3 size: 15 residues. V lost 3 bases and J lost 3; bases outside the gene matches: 5. CDR3 sequence reads: CASSDRDRGNYEQYF. As DNA, the CDR3 is TGTGCCAGCAGTGACCGGGACAGGGGAAACTACGAGCAGTACTTC.

A single count supports this clone. This sequence joins TRBV7-6 and TRBJ2-2; TRBD2 matches 7 bases. Trimming at V came to 5 bases and at J to 1 base, leaving 4 bases not matched to a gene. Germline CDR1 reads SGHVS; CDR2 reads FNYEAQ. The CDR3 consists of 15 residues. The CDR3 bases are TGTGCCAGCAGCCGTCCTAGCGGGAACACCGGGGAGCTGTTTTTT. It translates to CASSRPSGNTGELFF.

This chain connects TRBV7-3 to TRBJ2-2; D uncertain. This CDR3 is built from 12 residues. Germline-derived CDR1 and CDR2 are SGHTA and FQGTGA. The V gene lost 4 bases and the J gene lost 4 bases, with 4 bases spanning the gap. The CDR3 DNA is TGTGCCAGCAGCTCCGGCACCGGGGAGCTGTTTTTT. It translates to CASSSGTGELFF.

This clone has a handful of counts. The V and J genes are TRBV5-1 and TRBJ1-3; D might be TRBD1 (6 bases). The germline V gene encodes CDR1 SGHRS and CDR2 YFSETQ. The ends were cut back, 0 bases at V and 8 bases at J, with 18 bases in the middle. The CDR3 totals 16 residues. CDR3 in DNA: TGCGCCAGCAGCTTGGCCCCTGCAGGGGCGGCGGACACCATATATTTT. Protein product: CASSLAPAGAADTIYF.

The genes are TRBV25-1 and TRBJ1-1, with D tentatively TRBD1 (5 bases). The length of the CDR3 is 12 residues. Deletions cut 8 bases from V and 5 bases from J, with 12 bases between. The germline CDR1 and CDR2 sequences are MGHDK and SYGVNS. The chain's CDR3 is CASRSGGTEAFF. The CDR3 nucleotides read TGTGCCAGCCGAAGTGGGGGGACTGAAGCTTTCTTT.

The genes are TRBV4-3 and TRBJ2-5; possibly TRBD1 for D (6 bases). Germline-derived CDR1 and CDR2 are LGHNA and YSLEER. This CDR3 is built from 16 residues. Trimming removed 0 bases at V and 4 bases at J, with 15 bases between. CDR3 DNA: TGCGCCAGCAGCCAAGAGGGGCCTGGGACACCAGAGACCCAGTACTTC. Its translation: CASSQEGPGTPETQYF.

V gene TRBV7-2 combines with J gene TRBJ2-2, with TRBD1 identical over 7 bases. CDR1 is SGHTA, CDR2 FQGNSA, per germline. The CDR3 is 13 amino acids. V was pared by 7 bases and J by 8 bases, with 7 bases of the junction left unmatched. The CDR3 coding sequence is TGTGCCAGCACCAAACCAGGGGGTGGGGAGCTGTTTTTT. Translated: CASTKPGGGELFF.

This clone was seen just once. The genes are TRBV10-3 and TRBJ2-6; D is possibly TRBD2 (5 bases). Germline CDR1 reads ENHRY; CDR2 reads SYGVKD. Trimming left V 2 bases short and J 1 base short, with 6 bases between. The CDR3 extends over 15 amino acids. CDR3 nucleotide sequence: TGTGCCATCAGTGAGCGAGGGTCTGGGGCCAACGTCCTGACTTTC. Its protein product is CAISERGSGANVLTF.

V and J are TRBV9 and TRBJ1-3; no clear D gene. Germline V gene sequence: CDR1 SGDLS, CDR2 YYNGEE. Trimming shortened V by 4 bases and J by 2 bases, and 16 bases separated the two germline ends. CDR3 length equals 16 residues. The CDR3 DNA reads TGTGCCAGCAGCCCCGACATGGGAGGGACTGGAAACACCATATATTTT. Its protein is CASSPDMGGTGNTIYF.

This clone was found a few times. The rearrangement links TRBV7-9 to TRBJ2-1; the match to TRBD2 covers 10 bases. The CDR3 runs to 15 residues. V was pared by 4 bases and J by 3 bases, with 3 bases of the junction left unmatched. Germline V gives CDR1 SEHNR, CDR2 FQNEAQ (reference sequence). The CDR3 protein is CASSSRTSGYNEQFF. The CDR3 DNA reads TGTGCCAGCAGCTCGCGGACTAGCGGCTACAATGAGCAGTTCTTC.

The chain employs TRBV27 and TRBJ2-3; 10 nucleotides line up with TRBD1. Germline V lookup: CDR1 MNHEY, CDR2 SMNVEV (reference sequence). V was clipped by 7 bases and J by 6 bases; unmatched bases: 7. This CDR3 is 14 amino acids long. The chain's CDR3 is CASTPGQGSDTQYF. The DNA of the CDR3 is TGTGCCAGCACCCCGGGACAGGGGTCGGATACGCAGTATTTT.

This clone was found a few times. The rearrangement joins TRBV25-1 to TRBJ2-1, with 12 bases aligning to TRBD2. Germline CDR1 is MGHDK and CDR2 is SYGVNS. This CDR3 is 15 amino acids long. With 2 bases clipped from V and 6 bases from J, the junction kept 2 bases outside the gene matches. This CDR3 is CASSERTSGANEQFF. The CDR3 region has the DNA TGTGCCAGCAGTGAACGGACTAGCGGGGCCAATGAGCAGTTCTTC.